This T cell receptor beta chain is from a study of shared clonotypes between healthy human individuals. This table comes from immunoSEQ multiplex PCR, and its TCRdb copy is limited to in-frame clones, with some not included. The sample holds some 660,000 clones, 73% seen once. Study-wide findings and caveats: Depth was large, yet rarefaction showed that sorted-subset sequencing was incomplete.

To note about this clone: Its antigen is currently unknown.

The source is a woman between 25 and 40 years old in good health. Sequencing used memory CD4+ T cells sorted from blood. Indicated subset: CD45RA-negative fraction.

CDR3 sequence reads: CASSPTSGSLYIQYF. The DNA for the CDR3 is TGTGCCAGCAGCCCCACTAGCGGGAGCTTATACATTCAGTACTTC. The rearrangement uses TRBV11-2 and TRBJ2-4; 11 bases line up with TRBD2. Looked up from germline, CDR1 is SGHAT and CDR2 is FQNNGV. V lost 5 bases to trimming and J lost 8 bases; unmatched junction nucleotides: 8. There are 15 residues in the CDR3.